This record looks at one TCR beta chain sequence and its context. Its antigen is as yet unknown. The source of the sample is a study of T cell repertoires in cytomegalovirus infection. Study conclusions and caveats: Identification of carriers of CMV plus the relevant HLA was performed using cumulative public TCR beta family frequency. HLA-C-restricted, CMV-specific TCR beta clonotypes were dominant ex vivo.

The CDR3 is 14 amino acids. Trimming shortened V by 1 base and J by 4 bases, and 13 bases separated the two germline ends. Germline CDR1 SQVTM, CDR2 ANQGSEA. TCRdb used MiXCR to reprocess the reads, holding one entry per CDR3 protein. The sample lists 250,000 or so distinct CDR3 sequences, roughly 10% seen once, with around 15% in the top ten. The receptor was isolated from a human donor in good health (CMV status not recorded). Some clones in this sample may be carry-over from other donors' samples. The genes are TRBV29-1 and TRBJ1-1, with D hard to call. The specimen sequenced was PBMCs. CDR3 bases: TGCAGCGTTGAAGTCGGCTGGGGAGGCACTGAAGCTTTCTTT. This encodes CSVEVGWGGTEAFF.